This is a list of T cell receptor beta chains from one sample in a study of blood T cell repertoires in COVID-19. Profiled with immunoSEQ multiplex PCR; TCRdb holds only in-frame clones, not every one. The sample carries about 98,000 clones, approximately 84% recorded once. The sequenced sample was peripheral blood. The receptor source for this set is a woman of 80 years or more with acute or convalescent COVID-19. The CDR3 runs from the conserved cysteine through the conserved F or W. The order of the fields is D gene, J gene, V gene, clone size, CDR3 DNA, CDR3 protein. A D gene is named only where the DNA matches it firmly. Only some rows state a clone size, as once, few, many or a class for expanded clones.

d_gene: TRBD1
j_gene: TRBJ2-5
v_gene: TRBV12-3/TRBV12-4
abundance: .
CDR3nt: TGTGCCAGCAGCTACTCCGGGACAGCACCAGACTTC
CDR3aa: CASSYSGTAPDF

d_gene: .
j_gene: TRBJ2-5
v_gene: TRBV29-1
abundance: .
CDR3nt: TGCAGCGTTGCCCAGGGTAGAGAGACCCAGTACTTC
CDR3aa: CSVAQGRETQYF

d_gene: TRBD2
j_gene: TRBJ2-3
v_gene: TRBV24-1
abundance: .
CDR3nt: TGTGCCACCAGTGACCCCGGACTAGCCGACACAGATACGCAGTATTTT
CDR3aa: CATSDPGLADTDTQYF

d_gene: TRBD2
j_gene: TRBJ2-5
v_gene: TRBV2
abundance: .
CDR3nt: TGTGCCAGCAGTGGTACTAGCGGGGGGGAAGAGACCCAGTACTTC
CDR3aa: CASSGTSGGEETQYF

d_gene: .
j_gene: TRBJ2-6
v_gene: TRBV11-2
abundance: .
CDR3nt: TGTGCCAGCAGTCTGTGGGGGGGCACTGGGGCCAACGTCCTGACTTTC
CDR3aa: CASSLWGGTGANVLTF

d_gene: .
j_gene: TRBJ1-5
v_gene: TRBV12-5
abundance: few
CDR3nt: TGTGCTAGTGGTTCCCCACCCCCTCCGGGGCAGCCCCAGCATTTT
CDR3aa: CASGSPPPPGQPQHF

d_gene: TRBD1
j_gene: TRBJ1-2
v_gene: TRBV28
abundance: .
CDR3nt: TGTGCCGGCCAGGGGGCAGGGGGTAATGCCTATGGCTACACCTTC
CDR3aa: CAGQGAGGNAYGYTF

d_gene: TRBD1
j_gene: TRBJ1-3
v_gene: TRBV5-1
abundance: .
CDR3nt: TGCGCCAGCAGCCCCCGACAGGGATGGGATTCGGGAAACACCATATATTTT
CDR3aa: CASSPRQGWDSGNTIYF

d_gene: TRBD2
j_gene: TRBJ2-5
v_gene: TRBV2
abundance: .
CDR3nt: TGTGCCAGTGGAGAGCGGGGGAAGAAAGAGACCCAGTACTTC
CDR3aa: CASGERGKKETQYF

d_gene: .
j_gene: TRBJ2-4
v_gene: TRBV7-8
abundance: .
CDR3nt: TGTGCCAGCAGCTTAGCGGAGGGATTAGCCAAAAACATTCAGTACTTC
CDR3aa: CASSLAEGLAKNIQYF

d_gene: TRBD1
j_gene: TRBJ1-1
v_gene: TRBV5-6
abundance: .
CDR3nt: TGTGCCAGCAGCTCTATTCAGGGGGCATTGACTGAAGCTTTCTTT
CDR3aa: CASSSIQGALTEAFF

d_gene: .
j_gene: TRBJ1-1
v_gene: TRBV9
abundance: .
CDR3nt: TGTGCCAGCAGCGTTGCCGGTTCGGGGAACACTGAAGCTTTCTTT
CDR3aa: CASSVAGSGNTEAFF

d_gene: TRBD1
j_gene: TRBJ2-1
v_gene: TRBV27
abundance: .
CDR3nt: TGTGCCAGCAGTTTCTGGGGACAGGGGAATGAGCAGTTCTTC
CDR3aa: CASSFWGQGNEQFF

d_gene: .
j_gene: TRBJ1-1
v_gene: TRBV5-1
abundance: .
CDR3nt: TGCGCCAGCAGCCCACCTCAGGGCCCGGACACTGAAGCTTTCTTT
CDR3aa: CASSPPQGPDTEAFF

d_gene: .
j_gene: TRBJ2-5
v_gene: TRBV7-7
abundance: .
CDR3nt: TGTGCCAGCGGAATGGACAGCAACCAAGAGACCCAGTACTTC
CDR3aa: CASGMDSNQETQYF

d_gene: .
j_gene: TRBJ1-6
v_gene: TRBV27
abundance: once
CDR3nt: TGTGCCAGCAGTTTATCACCACTTTATAATTCACCCCTCCACTTT
CDR3aa: CASSLSPLYNSPLHF

d_gene: TRBD2
j_gene: TRBJ2-3
v_gene: TRBV7-3
abundance: once
CDR3nt: TGTGCCAGCAGCTTACTGTACGGGGGGGTTGCAGATACGCAGTATTTT
CDR3aa: CASSLLYGGVADTQYF

d_gene: TRBD1
j_gene: TRBJ2-7
v_gene: TRBV19
abundance: .
CDR3nt: TGTGCCAGTAGTCCGGGACAGACCTACGAGCAGTACTTC
CDR3aa: CASSPGQTYEQYF

d_gene: .
j_gene: TRBJ1-6
v_gene: TRBV28
abundance: few
CDR3nt: TGTGCCAGCAGTGACCCAGGGGATAATTCACCCCTCCACTTT
CDR3aa: CASSDPGDNSPLHF

d_gene: TRBD2
j_gene: TRBJ2-2
v_gene: TRBV5-4
abundance: .
CDR3nt: TGTGCCAGCAGCTTGCTAGCGGGGAACACCGGGGAGCTGTTTTTT
CDR3aa: CASSLLAGNTGELFF

d_gene: .
j_gene: TRBJ2-3
v_gene: TRBV27
abundance: once
CDR3nt: TGTGCCAGCAGTGCACAGGGTTACAGGAGCACAGATACGCAGTATTTT
CDR3aa: CASSAQGYRSTDTQYF

d_gene: .
j_gene: TRBJ2-3
v_gene: TRBV12-5
abundance: .
CDR3nt: TGTGCTAGTGGTTTGGGTACCGGGGATACGCAGTATTTT
CDR3aa: CASGLGTGDTQYF

d_gene: TRBD2
j_gene: TRBJ2-1
v_gene: TRBV9
abundance: .
CDR3nt: TGTGCCAGCAGCGTACGGGGGGGCCTCTACAATGAGCAGTTCTTC
CDR3aa: CASSVRGGLYNEQFF

d_gene: TRBD1
j_gene: TRBJ1-6
v_gene: TRBV6-5
abundance: many
CDR3nt: TGTGCCAGCACAACAGGGGGCGGTTGGAATTCACCCCTCCACTTT
CDR3aa: CASTTGGGWNSPLHF

d_gene: .
j_gene: TRBJ1-1
v_gene: TRBV2
abundance: .
CDR3nt: TGTGCCAGCAGTTTTGTGAATCGGGGAAACACTGAAGCTTTCTTT
CDR3aa: CASSFVNRGNTEAFF

d_gene: TRBD1
j_gene: TRBJ1-5
v_gene: TRBV28
abundance: .
CDR3nt: TGTGCCAGCAGTGCTCCGGGACAGGGTATATGGCAGCCCCAGCATTTT
CDR3aa: CASSAPGQGIWQPQHF

d_gene: TRBD1
j_gene: TRBJ2-1
v_gene: TRBV24-1
abundance: .
CDR3nt: TGTGCCACCAGTGACGGAGGACAGGCTTCCTACAATGAGCAGTTCTTC
CDR3aa: CATSDGGQASYNEQFF

d_gene: TRBD1
j_gene: TRBJ1-1
v_gene: TRBV7-2
abundance: .
CDR3nt: TGTGCCAGCAGCGTAGGAGGAGGGGGGCAGGGGGCAGCTGAAGCTTTCTTT
CDR3aa: CASSVGGGGQGAAEAFF

d_gene: TRBD1
j_gene: TRBJ1-4
v_gene: TRBV24-1
abundance: .
CDR3nt: TGTGCCACCAGTCAAATTGACCGGGACAGGAGTAATGAAAAACTGTTTTTT
CDR3aa: CATSQIDRDRSNEKLFF

d_gene: TRBD1
j_gene: TRBJ2-5
v_gene: TRBV24-1
abundance: .
CDR3nt: TGTGCCACCAGTGATACCCGGGACAGACAAGAGACCCAGTACTTC
CDR3aa: CATSDTRDRQETQYF

d_gene: TRBD1
j_gene: TRBJ1-6
v_gene: TRBV5-4
abundance: few
CDR3nt: TGTGCCAGCAGCCCGGACAGGGGTTTCCCCCTCCACTTT
CDR3aa: CASSPDRGFPLHF

d_gene: .
j_gene: TRBJ1-1
v_gene: TRBV29-1
abundance: .
CDR3nt: TGCAGCGTTGAAGGTCCCTTGAACACTGAAGCTTTCTTT
CDR3aa: CSVEGPLNTEAFF

d_gene: .
j_gene: TRBJ1-5
v_gene: TRBV10-1
abundance: once
CDR3nt: TGCGCCAGCAGTTTAACTTTCCACCAGCCCCAGCATTTT
CDR3aa: CASSLTFHQPQHF

d_gene: .
j_gene: TRBJ1-1
v_gene: TRBV9
abundance: .
CDR3nt: TGTGCCAGCAGCCAAGGAGGGAGTTCCTCCACTGAAGCTTTCTTT
CDR3aa: CASSQGGSSSTEAFF

d_gene: .
j_gene: TRBJ2-2
v_gene: TRBV5-5
abundance: .
CDR3nt: TGTGCCAGCAGCCGGGACTTAGCGAACACCGGGGAGCTGTTTTTT
CDR3aa: CASSRDLANTGELFF

d_gene: .
j_gene: TRBJ2-2
v_gene: TRBV6-4
abundance: once
CDR3nt: TGTGCCAGCAGTGACGCGGACAAACCGAACACCGGGGAGCTGTTTTTT
CDR3aa: CASSDADKPNTGELFF

d_gene: .
j_gene: TRBJ1-5
v_gene: TRBV19
abundance: .
CDR3nt: TGTGCCAGTAGTATCACAGGGTCCGGTAGCAATCAGCCCCAGCATTTT
CDR3aa: CASSITGSGSNQPQHF

d_gene: TRBD1
j_gene: TRBJ2-7
v_gene: TRBV28
abundance: .
CDR3nt: TGTGCCAGCAAAGCCGGGACAGGGGCCTACGAGCAGTACTTC
CDR3aa: CASKAGTGAYEQYF

d_gene: .
j_gene: TRBJ1-5
v_gene: TRBV18
abundance: .
CDR3nt: TGTGCCAGCTCACGCTCCCCAGGCTACCGCGACAATCAGCCCCAGCATTTT
CDR3aa: CASSRSPGYRDNQPQHF

d_gene: .
j_gene: TRBJ1-5
v_gene: TRBV6-1
abundance: .
CDR3nt: TGTGCCAGCAGTGAAGCGAACAGGGTTATCAATCAGCCCCAGCATTTT
CDR3aa: CASSEANRVINQPQHF

d_gene: .
j_gene: TRBJ1-2
v_gene: TRBV6-4
abundance: .
CDR3nt: TGTGCCAGCAGTGTATCAGCCGGGAGCTTCTATGGCTACACCTTC
CDR3aa: CASSVSAGSFYGYTF